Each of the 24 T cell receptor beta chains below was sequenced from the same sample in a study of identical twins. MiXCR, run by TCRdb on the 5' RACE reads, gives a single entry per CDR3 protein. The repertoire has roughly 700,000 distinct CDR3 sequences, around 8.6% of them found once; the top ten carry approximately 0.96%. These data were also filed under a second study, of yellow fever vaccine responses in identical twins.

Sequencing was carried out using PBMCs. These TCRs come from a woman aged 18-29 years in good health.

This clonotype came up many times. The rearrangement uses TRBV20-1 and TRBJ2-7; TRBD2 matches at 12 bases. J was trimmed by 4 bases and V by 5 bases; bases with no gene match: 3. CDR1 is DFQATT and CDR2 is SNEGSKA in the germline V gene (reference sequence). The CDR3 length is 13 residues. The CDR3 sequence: CSAQTSGRYEQYF. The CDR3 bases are TGCAGTGCTCAGACTAGCGGGAGATACGAGCAGTACTTC.

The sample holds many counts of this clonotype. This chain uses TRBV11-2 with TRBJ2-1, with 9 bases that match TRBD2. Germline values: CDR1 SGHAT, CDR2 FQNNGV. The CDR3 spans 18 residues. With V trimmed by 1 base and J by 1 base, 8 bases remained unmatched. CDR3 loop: CASSLVGSGRKSYNEQFF. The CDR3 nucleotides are TGTGCCAGCAGCTTAGTCGGTAGCGGGAGAAAATCCTACAATGAGCAGTTCTTC. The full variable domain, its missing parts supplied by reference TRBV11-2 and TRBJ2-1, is EAGVAQSPRYKIIEKRQSVAFWCNPISGHATLYWYQQILGQGPKLLIQFQNNGVVDDSQLPKDRFSAERLKGVDSTLKIQPAKLEDSAVYLCASSLVGSGRKSYNEQFFGPGTRLTVL.

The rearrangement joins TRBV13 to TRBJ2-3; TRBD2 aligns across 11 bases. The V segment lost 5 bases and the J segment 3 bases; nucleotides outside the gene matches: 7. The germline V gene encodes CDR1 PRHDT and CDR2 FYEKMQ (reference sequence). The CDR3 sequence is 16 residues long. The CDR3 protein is CASSANSGGATDTQYF. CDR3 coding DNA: TGTGCCAGCAGCGCAAATAGCGGGGGGGCAACAGATACGCAGTATTTT.

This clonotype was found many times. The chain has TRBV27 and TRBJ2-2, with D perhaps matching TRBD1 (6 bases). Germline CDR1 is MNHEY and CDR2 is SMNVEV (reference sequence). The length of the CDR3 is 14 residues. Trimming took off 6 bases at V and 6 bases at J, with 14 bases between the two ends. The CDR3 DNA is TGTGCCAGCAGGGGACATTTGATGGCCGGGGAGCTGTTTTTT. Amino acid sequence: CASRGHLMAGELFF.

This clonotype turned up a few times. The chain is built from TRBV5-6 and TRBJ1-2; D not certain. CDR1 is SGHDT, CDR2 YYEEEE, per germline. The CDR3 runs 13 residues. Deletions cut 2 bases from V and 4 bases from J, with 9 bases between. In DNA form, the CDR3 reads TGTGCCAGCAGCTTTGACGGGAGCTATGGCTACACCTTC. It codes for CASSFDGSYGYTF.

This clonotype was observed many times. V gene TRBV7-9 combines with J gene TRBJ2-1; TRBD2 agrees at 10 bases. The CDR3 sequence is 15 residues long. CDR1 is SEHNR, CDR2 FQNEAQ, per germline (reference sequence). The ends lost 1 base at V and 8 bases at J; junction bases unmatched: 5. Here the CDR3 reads CASSLGTSGFDEQFF. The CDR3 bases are TGTGCCAGCAGCTTAGGGACTAGCGGTTTCGATGAGCAGTTCTTC. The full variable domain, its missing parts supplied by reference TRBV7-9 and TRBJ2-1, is DTGVSQNPRHKITKRGQNVTFRCDPISEHNRLYWYRQTLGQGPEFLTYFQNEAQLEKSRLLSDRFSAERPKGSFSTLEIQRTEQGDSAMYLCASSLGTSGFDEQFFGPGTRLTVL.

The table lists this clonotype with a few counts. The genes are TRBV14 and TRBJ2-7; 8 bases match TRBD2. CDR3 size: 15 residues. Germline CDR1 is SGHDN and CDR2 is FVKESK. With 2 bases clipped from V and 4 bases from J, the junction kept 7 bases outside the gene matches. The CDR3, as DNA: TGTGCCAGCAGCCAAATAGAGCGGGAGATTTACGAGCAGTACTTC. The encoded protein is CASSQIEREIYEQYF. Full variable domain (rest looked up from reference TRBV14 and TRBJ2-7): EAGVTQFPSHSVIEKGQTVTLRCDPISGHDNLYWYRRVMGKEIKFLLHFVKESKQDESGMPNNRFLAERTGGTYSTLKVQPAELEDSGVYFCASSQIEREIYEQYFGPGTRLTVT.

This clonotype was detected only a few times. The CDR3 region is CASRAFVGQPQHF. CDR3 nucleotide sequence: TGTGCCAGCAGGGCATTTGTTGGGCAGCCCCAGCATTTT. V usage is TRBV7-2 and J usage is TRBJ1-5; D remains unclear. This CDR3 spans 13 amino acids. The V gene's germline CDR1 is SGHTA and CDR2 FQGNSA. Trimming shortened V by 6 bases and J by 7 bases, and 13 bases separated the two germline ends.

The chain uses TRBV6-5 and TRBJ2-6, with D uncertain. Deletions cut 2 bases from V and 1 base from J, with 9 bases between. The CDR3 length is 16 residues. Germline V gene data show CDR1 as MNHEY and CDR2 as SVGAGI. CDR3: CASSYSRQSGANVLTF. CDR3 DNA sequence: TGTGCCAGCAGTTACAGTCGGCAGTCTGGGGCCAACGTCCTGACTTTC.

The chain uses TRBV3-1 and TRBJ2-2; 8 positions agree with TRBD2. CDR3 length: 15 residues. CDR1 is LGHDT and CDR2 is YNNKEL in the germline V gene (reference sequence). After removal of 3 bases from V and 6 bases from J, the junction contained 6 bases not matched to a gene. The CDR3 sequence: CASSQGLGGSGELFF. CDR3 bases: TGTGCCAGCAGCCAGGGACTAGGAGGGTCCGGGGAGCTGTTTTTT.

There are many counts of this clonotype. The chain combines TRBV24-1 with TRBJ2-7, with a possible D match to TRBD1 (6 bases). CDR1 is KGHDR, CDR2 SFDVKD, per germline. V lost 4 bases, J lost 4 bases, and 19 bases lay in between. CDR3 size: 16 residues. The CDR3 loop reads CATSDSSAGVKYEQYF. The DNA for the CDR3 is TGTGCCACCAGTGACTCCTCGGCAGGGGTGAAATACGAGCAGTACTTC.

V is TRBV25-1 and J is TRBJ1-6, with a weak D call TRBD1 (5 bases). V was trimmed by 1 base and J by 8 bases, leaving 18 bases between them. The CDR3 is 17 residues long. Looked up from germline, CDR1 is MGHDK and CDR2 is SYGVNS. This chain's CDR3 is CASSEFLDRDGDSPLHF. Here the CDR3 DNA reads TGTGCCAGCAGTGAATTTCTGGACCGGGACGGGGATTCACCCCTCCACTTT.

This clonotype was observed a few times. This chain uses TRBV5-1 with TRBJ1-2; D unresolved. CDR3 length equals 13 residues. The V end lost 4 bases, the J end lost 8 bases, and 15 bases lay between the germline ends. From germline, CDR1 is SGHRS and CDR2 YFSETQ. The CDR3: CASSPDGLGGYTF. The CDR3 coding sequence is TGCGCCAGCAGCCCGGACGGATTGGGAGGCTACACCTTC. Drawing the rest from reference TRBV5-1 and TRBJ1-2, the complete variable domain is KAGVTQTPRYLIKTRGQQVTLSCSPISGHRSVSWYQQTPGQGLQFLFEYFSETQRNKGNFPGRFSGRQFSNSRSEMNVSTLELGDSALYLCASSPDGLGGYTFGSGTRLTVV.

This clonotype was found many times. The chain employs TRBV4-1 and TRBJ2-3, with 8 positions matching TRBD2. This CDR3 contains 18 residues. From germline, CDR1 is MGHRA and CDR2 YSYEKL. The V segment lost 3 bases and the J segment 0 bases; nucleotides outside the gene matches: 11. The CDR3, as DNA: TGCGCCAGCAGCCATACTAGCGGAGCCGCTTCTAGCACAGATACGCAGTATTTT. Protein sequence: CASSHTSGAASSTDTQYF.

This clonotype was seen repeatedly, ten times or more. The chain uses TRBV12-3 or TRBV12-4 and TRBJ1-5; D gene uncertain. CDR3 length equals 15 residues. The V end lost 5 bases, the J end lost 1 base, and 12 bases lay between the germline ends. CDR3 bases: TGTGCCAGCAGTCTCGACGGTAGAAGCAATCAGCCCCAGCATTTT. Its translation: CASSLDGRSNQPQHF.

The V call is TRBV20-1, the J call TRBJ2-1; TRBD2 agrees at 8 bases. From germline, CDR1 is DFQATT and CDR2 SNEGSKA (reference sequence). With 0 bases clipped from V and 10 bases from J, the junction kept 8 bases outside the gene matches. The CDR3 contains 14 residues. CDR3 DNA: TGCAGTGCTAGAGACGGTAGCGGGGTCCCAGAGCAGTTCTTC. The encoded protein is CSARDGSGVPEQFF.

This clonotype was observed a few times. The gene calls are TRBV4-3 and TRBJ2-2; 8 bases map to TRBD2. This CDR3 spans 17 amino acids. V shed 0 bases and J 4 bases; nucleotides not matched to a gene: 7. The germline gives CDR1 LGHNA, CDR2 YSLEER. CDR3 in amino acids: CASSQDGSGSFTGELFF. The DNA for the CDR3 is TGCGCCAGCAGCCAAGACGGAAGCGGGAGTTTCACCGGGGAGCTGTTTTTT.

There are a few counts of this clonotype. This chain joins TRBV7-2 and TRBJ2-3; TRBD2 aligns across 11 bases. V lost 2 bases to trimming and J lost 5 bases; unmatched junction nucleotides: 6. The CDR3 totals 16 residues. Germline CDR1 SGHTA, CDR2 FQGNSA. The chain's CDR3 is CASSLRLAGREDTQYF. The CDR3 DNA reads TGTGCCAGCAGCTTAAGACTAGCGGGAAGAGAAGATACGCAGTATTTT.

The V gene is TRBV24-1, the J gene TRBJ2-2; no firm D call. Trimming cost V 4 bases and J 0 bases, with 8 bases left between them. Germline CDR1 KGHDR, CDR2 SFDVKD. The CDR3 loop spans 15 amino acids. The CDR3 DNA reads TGTGCCACCAGTGACACACGGGCGAACACCGGGGAGCTGTTTTTT. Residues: CATSDTRANTGELFF.

The chain's CDR3 is CATSRGPSGGRQETQYF. For the CDR3, the DNA is TGTGCCACCAGCAGAGGACCTAGCGGGGGGCGCCAAGAGACCCAGTACTTC. V usage is TRBV15 and J usage is TRBJ2-5; 11 bases agree with TRBD2. The germline CDR1 and CDR2 sequences are LNHNV and YYDKDF (reference sequence). This CDR3 region has 17 residues. After removal of 1 base from V and 1 base from J, the junction contained 5 bases not matched to a gene.

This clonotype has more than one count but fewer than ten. The CDR3 is CASRPEYYGYTF. CDR3 nucleotides: TGCGCCAGCAGACCAGAGTACTATGGCTACACCTTC. The chain recombines TRBV5-1 with TRBJ1-2; the D is unclear. Germline CDR1 SGHRS, CDR2 YFSETQ. V lost 5 bases to trimming and J lost 3 bases, with 8 bases between them. The CDR3 totals 12 residues. Complete variable domain (other parts from reference TRBV5-1 and TRBJ1-2): KAGVTQTPRYLIKTRGQQVTLSCSPISGHRSVSWYQQTPGQGLQFLFEYFSETQRNKGNFPGRFSGRQFSNSRSEMNVSTLELGDSALYLCASRPEYYGYTFGSGTRLTVV.

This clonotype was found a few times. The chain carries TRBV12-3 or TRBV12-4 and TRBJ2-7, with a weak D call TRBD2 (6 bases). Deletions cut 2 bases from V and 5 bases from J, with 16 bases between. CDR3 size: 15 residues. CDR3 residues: CASSLLADYGHEQYF. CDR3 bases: TGTGCCAGCAGTTTATTGGCGGACTACGGCCACGAGCAGTACTTC.

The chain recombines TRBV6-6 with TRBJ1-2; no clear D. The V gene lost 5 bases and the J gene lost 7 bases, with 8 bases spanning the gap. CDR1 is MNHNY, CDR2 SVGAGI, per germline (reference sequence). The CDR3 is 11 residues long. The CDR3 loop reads CASSTDAGYTF. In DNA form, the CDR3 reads TGTGCCAGCAGTACCGACGCTGGCTACACCTTC.

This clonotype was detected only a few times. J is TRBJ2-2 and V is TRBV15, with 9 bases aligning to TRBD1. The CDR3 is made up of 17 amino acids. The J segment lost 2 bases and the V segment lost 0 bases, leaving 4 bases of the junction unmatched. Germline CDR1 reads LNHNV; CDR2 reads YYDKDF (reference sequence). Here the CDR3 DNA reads TGTGCCACCAGCAGAGACCTGGACAGGGGAAACACCGGGGAGCTGTTTTTT. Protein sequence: CATSRDLDRGNTGELFF.